Here is one T cell receptor (beta chain) with its context. This clone showed up just a few times. Its antigen is unknown. No base quality values were provided; no much bigger clone lies one nucleotide off. This sample's time point label indicates: week 5, during vaccination. Every vaccine dose consisted of 300 ug of a 20-mer mutant IDH1 peptide in Montanide, administered subcutaneously together with topical imiquimod. The donors had newly diagnosed IDH1-mutant astrocytomas of WHO grade 3 or 4 that showed loss of nuclear ATRX. The samples were drawn from NOA16, a multicentre, single-arm, open-label phase I trial in Germany that tested a mutant IDH1 peptide vaccine in humans for the first time. Genomic DNA for TCRB sequencing was isolated from EDTA blood with the DNeasy Blood and Tissue Kit. These data originate in a study of a mutant IDH1 vaccine in newly diagnosed glioma (dated by TCRdb to the early 2020s). In terms of the full investigation: Patients were given eight vaccinations, in weeks 1, 3, 5, 7, 11, 15, 19 and 23, which matched visits V03 through V10. Vaccination began 4-6 weeks after radiotherapy alone, or alongside temozolomide cycles in the chemotherapy-containing groups. Of the roughly 34 treated patients, approximately 62% were male and about 40% were female, and the mean age was around 40 years. Prior to enrollment, standard therapy consisting of radiotherapy alone, temozolomide alone, or radiochemotherapy with temozolomide had been administered to patients, with the combination being received by most patients. Peripheral blood was drawn at six visits: V03 (baseline), V05, V07, V10, V12 and V13. For exploratory analyses, longitudinal TCRB deep sequencing was carried out in about 25 treated patients wherever samples were available. Results and caveats for the whole study, not just this receptor: According to the authors, sample limitations meant that analyses of patient blood samples could not be reproduced. PBMC samples for TCRB deep sequencing were selected based on availability. Immune responses induced by the vaccine were seen in approximately 92% of patients across multiple MHC alleles. Pseudoprogression appeared unrelated to alterations in the top peripheral T cell clonotypes detected by TCRB sequencing.

Taken from cysteine to phenylalanine, the CDR3 has 11 residues. The DNA shown is the 33-base CDR3, in frame from base 1. The trim is 7 bases for V and 5 bases for J, with a gap of 8 bases between the germline ends. CDR1 and CDR2, per the germline V gene, are SGDLS and YYNGEE. Library preparation used the immunoSEQ multiplex PCR assay. Rearranged TCR beta chain sequences were amplified with the hsTCRB Kit following the manufacturer's protocol. An Illumina MiSeq was used to sequence the TCRB libraries. Per the original workflow: The kit vendor's proprietary platform handled demultiplexing, trimming and gene mapping. Sourced from immuneACCESS, this table was stored by TCRdb with only in-frame sequences that have V and J called. A share of the clones is absent; for the studies checked, an unresolved V gene accounts for under half, and the remainder has no known explanation. The DNA gave D and trimming, while V, J and clone size come from that table. In this sample the table shows tens of thousands of clones, around four fifths of which occur a single time. The ten largest account for around 7.4% of the sample.

The sequence links TRBV9 to TRBJ2-3; tentative D gene TRBD2, with 5 bases matching. Sequencing used PBMCs, obtained from a glioma patient whose treatment included an IDH1 peptide vaccine. The sequence was obtained from a woman between 50 and 59 years old with glioma. The DNA reads TGTGCCAGCGGCCGGGGAGATACGCAGTATTTT. It encodes CASGRGDTQYF.